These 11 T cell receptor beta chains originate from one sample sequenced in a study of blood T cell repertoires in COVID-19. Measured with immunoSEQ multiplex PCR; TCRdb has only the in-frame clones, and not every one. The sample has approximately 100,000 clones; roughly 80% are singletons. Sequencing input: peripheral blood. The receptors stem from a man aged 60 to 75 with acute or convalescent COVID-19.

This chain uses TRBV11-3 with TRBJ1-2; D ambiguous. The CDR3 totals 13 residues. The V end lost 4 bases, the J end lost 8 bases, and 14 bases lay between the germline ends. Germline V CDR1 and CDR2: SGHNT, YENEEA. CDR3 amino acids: CASSSNSIGGYTF. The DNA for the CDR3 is TGTGCCAGCAGCTCTAACAGTATAGGAGGCTACACCTTC.

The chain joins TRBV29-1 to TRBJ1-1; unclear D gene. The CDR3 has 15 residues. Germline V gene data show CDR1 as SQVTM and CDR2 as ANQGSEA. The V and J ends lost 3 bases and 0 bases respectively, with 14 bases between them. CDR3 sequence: CSVDGWAGMNTEAFF. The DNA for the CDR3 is TGCAGCGTTGATGGATGGGCGGGGATGAACACTGAAGCTTTCTTT.

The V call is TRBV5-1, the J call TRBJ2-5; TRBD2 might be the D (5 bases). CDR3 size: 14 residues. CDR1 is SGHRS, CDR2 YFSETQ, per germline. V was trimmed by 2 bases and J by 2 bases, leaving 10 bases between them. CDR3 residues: CASSFLAGQETQYF. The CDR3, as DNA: TGCGCCAGCAGCTTTCTAGCAGGACAAGAGACCCAGTACTTC.

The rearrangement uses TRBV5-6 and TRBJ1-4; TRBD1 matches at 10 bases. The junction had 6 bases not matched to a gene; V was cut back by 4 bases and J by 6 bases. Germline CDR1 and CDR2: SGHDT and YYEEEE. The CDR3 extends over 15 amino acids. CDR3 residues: CASSARDRGHEKLFF. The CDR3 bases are TGTGCCAGCAGCGCTCGGGACAGGGGTCATGAAAAACTGTTTTTT.

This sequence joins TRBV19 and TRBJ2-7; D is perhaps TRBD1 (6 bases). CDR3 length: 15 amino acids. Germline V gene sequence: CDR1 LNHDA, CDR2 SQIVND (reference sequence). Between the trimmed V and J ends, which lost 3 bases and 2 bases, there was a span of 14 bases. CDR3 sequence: CASSIFGGETYEQYF. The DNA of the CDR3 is TGTGCCAGTAGTATTTTTGGGGGCGAAACCTACGAGCAGTACTTC.

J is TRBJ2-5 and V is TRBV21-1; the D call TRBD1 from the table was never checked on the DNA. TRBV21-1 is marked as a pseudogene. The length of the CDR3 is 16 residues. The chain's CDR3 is CASSKFRDTLQETQYF. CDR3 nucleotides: TGTGCCAGCAGCAAATTCCGGGACACCCTCCAAGAGACCCAGTACTTC.

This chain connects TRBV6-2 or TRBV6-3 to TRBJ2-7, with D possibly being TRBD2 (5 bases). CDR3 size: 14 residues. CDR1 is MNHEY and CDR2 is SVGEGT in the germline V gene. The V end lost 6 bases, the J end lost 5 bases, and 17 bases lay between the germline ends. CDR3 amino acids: CASSLTSAEDEQYF. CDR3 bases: TGTGCCAGCAGCCTCACTTCGGCGGAGGACGAGCAGTACTTC.

CDR3 DNA: TGTGCCAGCAGGGGGACAGGGATAAACTATGGCTACACCTTC. This translates into CASRGTGINYGYTF. The chain is built from TRBV2 and TRBJ1-2; 9 positions match TRBD1. The CDR3 is 14 amino acids. J lost 2 bases, V lost 6 bases, and 4 bases had no gene match. Germline V gene sequence: CDR1 SNHLY, CDR2 FYNNEI.

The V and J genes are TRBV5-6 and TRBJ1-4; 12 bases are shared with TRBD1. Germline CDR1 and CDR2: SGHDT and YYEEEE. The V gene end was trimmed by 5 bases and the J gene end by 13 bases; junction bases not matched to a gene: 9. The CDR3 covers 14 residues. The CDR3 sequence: CASSLGQGARGLFF. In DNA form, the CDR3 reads TGTGCCAGCAGTCTGGGACAGGGGGCACGCGGACTGTTTTTT. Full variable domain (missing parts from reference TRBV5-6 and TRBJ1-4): DAGVTQSPTHLIKTRGQQVTLRCSPKSGHDTVSWYQQALGQGPQFIFQYYEEEERQRGNFPDRFSGHQFPNYSSELNVNALLLGDSALYLCASSLGQGARGLFFGSGTQLSVL.

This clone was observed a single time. This CDR3 reads CASSLQGKRTEAFF. CDR3 nucleotide sequence: TGTGCCAGTAGTTTGCAGGGAAAACGCACTGAAGCTTTCTTT. V usage is TRBV19 and J usage is TRBJ1-1; D perhaps matches TRBD1 (5 bases). With 5 bases removed from V and 4 bases from J, the gap between germline ends came to 14 bases. The CDR3 length is 14 residues. The germline V gene has CDR1 LNHDA and CDR2 SQIVND (reference sequence).

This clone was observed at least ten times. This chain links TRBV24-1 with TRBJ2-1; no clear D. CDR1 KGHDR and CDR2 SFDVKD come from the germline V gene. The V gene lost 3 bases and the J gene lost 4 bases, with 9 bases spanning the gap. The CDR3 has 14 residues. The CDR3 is CATSDRLTYNEQFF. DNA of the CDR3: TGTGCCACCAGTGATCGACTTACTTACAATGAGCAGTTCTTC.